Listed here are 13 T cell receptor beta chains from one sample, sequenced in a study of metastatic and nonmetastatic thyroid tumors. With MiXCR, TCRdb reprocessed the PCR reads. The sample consists of 11,000 or so clones, roughly a quarter of them appearing once. Treatment of any kind had been given to no patient before thyroid surgery. The specimen was tumor tissue. The receptors shown here come from a female donor with papillary thyroid cancer or a benign thyroid nodule (not recorded which). Some clones in this sample may be carry-over from other donors' samples.

The CDR3 loop reads CASSLAAGDPYEQYF. The DNA for the CDR3 is TGCGCCAGCAGCTTGGCCGCAGGGGACCCCTACGAGCAGTACTTC. The chain joins TRBV5-1 to TRBJ2-7; maybe TRBD1 (6 bases). The CDR3 covers 15 residues. The V end was cut by 0 bases, the J end by 2 bases, with 12 bases between. The V gene's germline CDR1 is SGHRS and CDR2 YFSETQ. Filled out from reference TRBV5-1 and TRBJ2-7, the complete variable domain reads KAGVTQTPRYLIKTRGQQVTLSCSPISGHRSVSWYQQTPGQGLQFLFEYFSETQRNKGNFPGRFSGRQFSNSRSEMNVSTLELGDSALYLCASSLAAGDPYEQYFGPGTRLTVT.

The gene calls are TRBV25-1 and TRBJ1-5; tentatively, D is TRBD1 (6 bases). The CDR3 length is 15 residues. Germline CDR1 reads MGHDK; CDR2 reads SYGVNS. V dropped 2 bases and J dropped 0 bases, with 8 bases sitting between them. CDR3 DNA: TGTGCCAGCAGTGAACCAGGGGATAGCAATCAGCCCCAGCATTTT. Protein product: CASSEPGDSNQPQHF.

V gene TRBV27 combines with J gene TRBJ2-7; D unclear. Per the germline V gene, CDR1 is MNHEY and CDR2 is SMNVEV (reference sequence). The CDR3 spans 18 residues. Trimming stripped 4 bases from V and 0 bases from J, with 22 bases between. Written as DNA, the CDR3 is TGTGCCAGCAGTTCTAACACTCCACGACCCGGAGACTCCTACGAGCAGTACTTC. Protein product: CASSSNTPRPGDSYEQYF.

V is TRBV28 and J is TRBJ1-1; D gene unclear. CDR1 is MDHEN, CDR2 SYDVKM, per germline. This CDR3 has 13 residues. Trimming removed 6 bases at V and 3 bases at J, with 11 bases between. The CDR3 DNA follows: TGTGCCAGCAGCCCCCGGAGAGACACTGAAGCTTTCTTT. Residues: CASSPRRDTEAFF.

V and J are TRBV4-2 and TRBJ1-2; no clear D gene. Trimming removed 0 bases at V and 11 bases at J, with 7 bases between. Germline-derived CDR1 and CDR2 are LGHNA and YNFKEQ. The CDR3 loop spans 11 amino acids. The CDR3 sequence: CASSQDEDYTF. CDR3 nucleotide sequence: TGTGCCAGCAGCCAAGATGAGGATTACACCTTC.

This clone was found many times. V gene TRBV18 combines with J gene TRBJ2-7; a possible D gene is TRBD1 (5 bases). V lost 6 bases and J 4 bases, leaving 13 bases between the germline ends. Germline CDR1 and CDR2: KGHSH and LQKENI. The CDR3 extends over 13 amino acids. CDR3 sequence reads: CASSPNQGYEQYF. The CDR3 bases are TGTGCCAGCTCGCCTAATCAGGGTTACGAGCAGTACTTC.

By proportion, this clone is large. V gene TRBV19 combines with J gene TRBJ2-1; no reliable D call. V dropped 1 base and J dropped 3 bases, with 4 bases sitting between them. In germline, CDR1 is LNHDA, CDR2 SQIVND (reference sequence). This CDR3 comprises 13 residues. CDR3 sequence reads: CASSIARYNEQFF. DNA for the CDR3: TGTGCCAGTAGTATAGCCCGCTACAATGAGCAGTTCTTC.

This clone showed up just a few times. The chain recombines TRBV28 with TRBJ1-2; no firm D call. Trimming stripped 2 bases from V and 3 bases from J, with 7 bases between. Germline values: CDR1 MDHEN, CDR2 SYDVKM. The CDR3 totals 13 residues. This chain's CDR3 is CASSLPGHYGYTF. The DNA for the CDR3 is TGTGCCAGCAGTTTACCCGGGCACTATGGCTACACCTTC.

This clone occurred many times. The chain joins TRBV5-4 to TRBJ2-1, with 10 bases aligning to TRBD2. Per the germline V gene, CDR1 is SGHNT and CDR2 is YYREEE (reference sequence). CDR3 length equals 15 residues. With 1 base clipped from V and 8 bases from J, the junction kept 6 bases outside the gene matches. The CDR3 DNA sequence: TGTGCCAGCAGCTTGAGCGGGAGGGCCGAGGATGAGCAGTTCTTC. Protein product: CASSLSGRAEDEQFF.

This clone was observed at least ten times. The chain joins TRBV7-6 to TRBJ1-1, with a possible D match to TRBD1 (5 bases). This CDR3 is built from 14 residues. Germline values: CDR1 SGHVS, CDR2 FNYEAQ. Trimming took off 5 bases at V and 0 bases at J, with 10 bases between the two ends. The CDR3 sequence is CASSTGQLNTEAFF. CDR3 sequence (DNA): TGTGCCAGCAGCACCGGACAACTGAACACTGAAGCTTTCTTT.

This clone came up a few times. The rearrangement links TRBV6-4 to TRBJ2-3; 8 positions match TRBD2. V lost 0 bases to trimming and J lost 1 base; unmatched junction nucleotides: 0. This CDR3 spans 15 amino acids. The V gene's germline CDR1 is MRHNA and CDR2 SNTAGT. The CDR3 region is CASSDSSGGTDTQYF. CDR3 in DNA: TGTGCCAGCAGTGACTCTAGCGGGGGCACAGATACGCAGTATTTT.

A few counts support this clone. The V call is TRBV24-1, the J call TRBJ2-2; D gene uncertain. The CDR3 is 15 amino acids. The germline V and J ends were trimmed by 5 bases and 0 bases, with 9 bases remaining between them. The V gene's germline CDR1 is KGHDR and CDR2 SFDVKD. DNA of the CDR3: TGTGCCACCAGTGGGCTGGCACCGAACACCGGGGAGCTGTTTTTT. Amino acid sequence: CATSGLAPNTGELFF.

This clone is medium-sized by share. The chain recombines TRBV9 with TRBJ2-1; possibly TRBD2 for D (6 bases). The V end lost 3 bases, the J end lost 9 bases, and 25 bases lay between the germline ends. Germline V lookup: CDR1 SGDLS, CDR2 YYNGEE. The CDR3 length is 17 residues. CDR3 coding DNA: TGTGCCAGCAGCGCCATATGGGGCGGGAAACCTGGGGGTGAGCAGTTCTTC. This sequence encodes CASSAIWGGKPGGEQFF.